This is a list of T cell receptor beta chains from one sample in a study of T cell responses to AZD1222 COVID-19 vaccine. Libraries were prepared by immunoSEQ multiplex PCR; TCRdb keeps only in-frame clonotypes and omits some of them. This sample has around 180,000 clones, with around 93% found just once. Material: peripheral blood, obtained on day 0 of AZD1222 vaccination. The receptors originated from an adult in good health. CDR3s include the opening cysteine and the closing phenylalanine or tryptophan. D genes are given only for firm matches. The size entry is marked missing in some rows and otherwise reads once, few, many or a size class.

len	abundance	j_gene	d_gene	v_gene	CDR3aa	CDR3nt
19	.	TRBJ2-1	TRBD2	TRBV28	CASSSRQGPSGRAYNEQFF	TGTGCCAGCAGCTCCCGACAGGGGCCCAGCGGGAGGGCCTACAATGAGCAGTTCTTC
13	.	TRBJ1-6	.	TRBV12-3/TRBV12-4	CASIPHPNSPLHF	TGTGCCAGCATCCCCCACCCAAATTCACCCCTCCACTTT
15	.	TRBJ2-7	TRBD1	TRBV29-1	CSVAGNRGHSYEQYF	TGCAGCGTTGCAGGGAACAGGGGGCATTCCTACGAGCAGTACTTC
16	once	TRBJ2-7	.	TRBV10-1	CASSESSRAEKYEQYF	TGCGCCAGCAGTGAGTCGTCAAGGGCGGAGAAATACGAGCAGTACTTC
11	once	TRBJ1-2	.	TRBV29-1	CSVVKGEVPIF	TGCAGCGTTGTCAAGGGGGAGGTTCCCATCTTC
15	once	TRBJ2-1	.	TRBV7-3	CASSLPGSVYNEQFF	TGTGCCAGCAGCTTACCAGGCTCTGTCTACAATGAGCAGTTCTTC
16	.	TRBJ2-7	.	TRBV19	CASSIFPTKGLYEQYF	TGTGCCAGTAGTATCTTTCCAACCAAGGGGTTATACGAGCAGTACTTC
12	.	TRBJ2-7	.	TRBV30	CAWSVVLYEQYF	TGTGCCTGGAGTGTAGTGTTGTACGAGCAGTACTTC
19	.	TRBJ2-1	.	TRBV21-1	CASSKDPAWTGGHINEQFF	TGTGCCAGCAGCAAAGACCCAGCCTGGACAGGGGGACATATTAATGAGCAGTTCTTC
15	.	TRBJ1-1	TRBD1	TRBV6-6	CASSYSGQLNTEAFF	TGTGCCAGCAGTTATTCGGGACAGTTGAACACTGAAGCTTTCTTT
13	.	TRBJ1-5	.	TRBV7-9	CASSQPGNQPQHF	TGTGCCAGCAGCCAACCTGGGAATCAGCCCCAGCATTTT